This is a list of T cell receptor beta chains from one sample in a study of T cell responses to AZD1222 COVID-19 vaccine. Only in-frame clones appear in the TCRdb table, and some are missing; sequencing was by immunoSEQ multiplex PCR. The sample includes around 150,000 clones, roughly 90% of them seen just once. Sequencing used peripheral blood, obtained 28 days after the second AZD1222 dose. These receptors were taken from an adult who received the AZD1222 COVID-19 vaccine. Both conserved end residues are part of each CDR3. Expanded clones get a size class; other rows say once, few or many, or leave the size out.

j_gene,v_gene,len,abundance,CDR3aa
TRBJ1-1,TRBV29-1,11,-,CSVHRNTEAFF
TRBJ1-1,TRBV4-1,13,-,CASSQVPNTEAFF
TRBJ2-1,TRBV28,15,-,CASSLGTVGNNEQFF
TRBJ1-2,TRBV24-1,12,-,CATATGNYGYTF
TRBJ2-7,TRBV19,13,-,CASSIGDRYEQYF
TRBJ1-2,TRBV11-3,14,-,CASSSFGQEWGYTF
TRBJ2-5,TRBV3-1/TRBV3-2,12,-,CASSQERTTQYF
TRBJ1-4,TRBV21-1,15,-,CASTPAPITNEKLFF
TRBJ2-1,TRBV2,14,-,CASRGTSGYNEQFF
TRBJ1-1,TRBV7-9,13,-,CASSLNQYTEAFF
TRBJ1-5,TRBV7-2,14,few,CASSPQGSNQPQHF
TRBJ2-7,TRBV12-3/TRBV12-4,13,-,CATRTSGTYEQYF
TRBJ1-2,TRBV7-8,14,-,CASSLDRGGSGYTF
TRBJ2-5,TRBV11-2,17,-,CASSLLLASGGQETQYF
TRBJ2-7,TRBV7-9,15,-,CASSRGGRDHYEQYF
TRBJ2-7,TRBV11-2,13,-,CASSYNRGDEQYF
TRBJ2-3,TRBV27,12,-,CASSASTDTQYF
TRBJ2-1,TRBV2,16,-,CASSEGDGGAYNEQFF
TRBJ2-7,TRBV7-7,15,-,CASSLGLAETYEQYF
TRBJ2-1,TRBV4-1,17,-,CASSQGLTSGSFDEQFF
TRBJ2-7,TRBV10-2,15,-,CASSVTGGDSYEQYF
TRBJ2-7,TRBV4-2,15,once,CASSQDSRDTYEQYF
TRBJ1-2,TRBV28,14,-,CASSLPPGAYGYTF
TRBJ2-7,TRBV6-5,16,-,CASSYTSGTPPYEQYF
TRBJ1-4,TRBV9,15,-,CASSGEQGTNEKLFF
TRBJ1-4,TRBV6-7,16,once,CASSQGGTGPNEKLFF
TRBJ2-3,TRBV7-9,12,-,CASSFGGDTQYF
TRBJ1-1,TRBV7-8,14,-,CASSLQLVDREAFF
TRBJ2-2,TRBV7-3,17,-,CASSPAGSRTNTGELFF